Below, 32 T cell receptor beta chains from the same sample are listed, as sequenced in a study of blood T cell repertoires in COVID-19. Clones were read by immunoSEQ multiplex PCR, and TCRdb kept only the in-frame ones, dropping some. The table lists around 200,000 clones, roughly 73% of them singletons. Sequenced input: peripheral blood. The receptor set was obtained from an elderly woman with active or convalescent COVID-19.

The gene calls are TRBV27 and TRBJ2-3; no clear D gene. V lost 5 bases to trimming and J lost 0 bases, with 3 bases between them. This CDR3 is built from 12 residues. CDR1 and CDR2 (germline): MNHEY, SMNVEV (reference sequence). The CDR3 coding sequence is TGTGCCAGCAGTCTAAGCACAGATACGCAGTATTTT. Translated, it gives CASSLSTDTQYF.

This clone was recorded once. The CDR3 bases are TGTGCCAGTAGGACGGGACAGGGAGCGGATGGCTACACCTTC. This sequence encodes CASRTGQGADGYTF. The V call is TRBV19, the J call TRBJ1-2, with 9 bases fitting TRBD1. This CDR3 region has 14 residues. CDR1 is LNHDA and CDR2 is SQIVND in the germline V gene (reference sequence). J lost 6 bases, V lost 6 bases, and 8 bases had no gene match.

The chain employs TRBV5-4 and TRBJ1-2, with 7 bases lining up with TRBD1. Germline-derived CDR1 and CDR2 are SGHNT and YYREEE (reference sequence). The J segment lost 6 bases and the V segment lost 5 bases, leaving 10 bases of the junction unmatched. There are 14 residues in the CDR3. The CDR3: CASRGNRGGDGYTF. CDR3 nucleotides: TGTGCCAGCAGGGGAAACAGGGGAGGAGATGGCTACACCTTC.

The chain links TRBV6-1 to TRBJ1-2; TRBD1 matches at 9 bases. The CDR3 is made up of 13 amino acids. With V trimmed by 6 bases and J by 4 bases, 3 bases remained unmatched. Germline V CDR1 and CDR2: MNHNS, SASEGT. The CDR3 loop is CASSPDRGYGYTF. CDR3 DNA sequence: TGTGCCAGCAGCCCGGACAGGGGCTATGGCTACACCTTC.

The chain has TRBV25-1 and TRBJ1-1, with D unresolved. CDR1 MGHDK and CDR2 SYGVNS come from the germline V gene. Trimming pared 5 bases from V and 5 bases from J, leaving 15 bases between. This CDR3 has 14 residues. The CDR3 sequence is CASSSWASRTEAFF. DNA of the CDR3: TGTGCCAGCAGTTCATGGGCCTCAAGGACTGAAGCTTTCTTT.

This clone was recorded once. The chain links TRBV5-6 to TRBJ2-1, with D possibly matching TRBD1 (6 bases). The germline V and J ends were trimmed by 1 base and 8 bases, with 10 bases remaining between them. The CDR3 has 13 residues. Germline assignment: CDR1 SGHDT and CDR2 YYEEEE. CDR3 DNA: TGTGCCAGCAGCTTGCCACAGGGATATGAGCAGTTCTTC. This sequence encodes CASSLPQGYEQFF.

The CDR3 sequence: CASSGGTGGENTIYF. CDR3 in DNA: TGCGCCAGCAGCGGTGGGACAGGGGGCGAAAACACCATATATTTT. The genes are TRBV5-1 and TRBJ1-3; 12 nucleotides match TRBD1. Looked up from germline, CDR1 is SGHRS and CDR2 is YFSETQ. There are 15 residues in the CDR3. J was trimmed by 6 bases and V by 4 bases; bases with no gene match: 5.

The gene calls are TRBV19 and TRBJ2-5, with 14 bases aligning to TRBD2. With 3 bases clipped from V and 4 bases from J, the junction kept 4 bases outside the gene matches. CDR1 LNHDA and CDR2 SQIVND come from the germline V gene (reference sequence). The CDR3 is 16 residues long. CDR3 amino acids: CASSISGTSGGETQYF. The CDR3 nucleotides are TGTGCCAGTAGTATCAGTGGGACTAGCGGGGGAGAGACCCAGTACTTC.

The chain carries TRBV10-3 and TRBJ1-6; no clear D. There are 16 residues in the CDR3. CDR1 and CDR2 (germline): ENHRY, SYGVKD. The V end lost 3 bases, the J end lost 9 bases, and 18 bases lay between the germline ends. CDR3 sequence: CAISDLGVGRGSPLHF. The CDR3, as DNA: TGTGCCATCAGTGACCTCGGGGTGGGAAGAGGTTCACCCCTCCACTTT.

This chain links TRBV19 with TRBJ2-7, with TRBD1 identical over 7 bases. Unmatched junction bases numbered 9, after V lost 5 bases and J lost 2 bases. Per germline, CDR1 LNHDA and CDR2 SQIVND (reference sequence). This CDR3 contains 15 residues. As DNA, the CDR3 is TGTGCCAGTAGTCGAAACCGGGACAGCCCCTACGAGCAGTACTTC. Translated, it gives CASSRNRDSPYEQYF.

This chain connects TRBV30 to TRBJ1-6, with TRBD1 identical over 8 bases. The CDR3 loop spans 17 amino acids. V lost 3 bases to trimming and J lost 0 bases; unmatched junction nucleotides: 7. Germline CDR1 is GTSNPN and CDR2 is SVGIG (reference sequence). CDR3 sequence reads: CAWRDRQGSSYNSPLHF. The CDR3 region has the DNA TGTGCCTGGAGGGATCGACAGGGGAGCTCCTATAATTCACCCCTCCACTTT.

CDR3 coding DNA: TGTGCCAGCAGTTTAGGGTATCAGGGCCTCGGCTATGGCTACACCTTC. Protein product: CASSLGYQGLGYGYTF. The chain is built from TRBV27 and TRBJ1-2; perhaps TRBD1 as D (5 bases). Trimming pared 2 bases from V and 4 bases from J, leaving 17 bases between. Germline CDR1 and CDR2: MNHEY and SMNVEV (reference sequence). The length of the CDR3 is 16 residues.

This rearrangement joins TRBV2 to TRBJ1-2, with 7 positions matching TRBD1. V shed 6 bases, J shed 6 bases, and the junction held 4 bases outside the gene matches. The CDR3 is 12 residues long. Germline CDR1 reads SNHLY; CDR2 reads FYNNEI. CDR3 in amino acids: CASRMTGNGYTF. CDR3 DNA: TGTGCCAGCAGGATGACAGGGAATGGCTACACCTTC.

J is TRBJ1-1 and V is TRBV5-1, with D perhaps TRBD1 (5 bases). In germline, CDR1 is SGHRS, CDR2 YFSETQ. This CDR3 contains 14 residues. Trimming stripped 9 bases from V and 6 bases from J, with 21 bases between. The CDR3 loop reads CANPKTVRISEAFF. DNA of the CDR3: TGCGCCAACCCAAAGACAGTGCGGATTTCTGAAGCTTTCTTT.

This clone was detected only once. The rearrangement links TRBV7-2 to TRBJ1-6, with D hard to call. The V and J ends lost 3 bases and 4 bases respectively, with 7 bases between them. Germline-derived CDR1 and CDR2 are SGHTA and FQGNSA. The CDR3 totals 14 residues. The CDR3 reads CASSFTEYNSPLHF. The CDR3, as DNA: TGTGCCAGCAGCTTTACAGAGTATAATTCACCCCTCCACTTT.

The chain recombines TRBV2 with TRBJ1-6; D unclear. Per germline, CDR1 SNHLY and CDR2 FYNNEI. The CDR3 totals 13 residues. V was shortened by 2 bases and J by 8 bases, with 7 bases between the two germline ends. This CDR3 reads CASSESSYSPLHF. As DNA, the CDR3 is TGTGCCAGCAGTGAATCTTCCTATTCACCCCTCCACTTT.

The CDR3 is CASSSDSSSYEQYF. DNA of the CDR3: TGTGCCAGCAGCTCAGACTCGAGCTCCTACGAGCAGTACTTC. The chain combines TRBV7-9 with TRBJ2-7, with D unclear. There are 14 residues in the CDR3. The germline V and J ends were trimmed by 4 bases and 0 bases, with 10 bases remaining between them. CDR1 and CDR2 (germline): SEHNR, FQNEAQ (reference sequence). Looking up the rest from reference TRBV7-9 and TRBJ2-7 gives the full variable domain: DTGVSQNPRHKITKRGQNVTFRCDPISEHNRLYWYRQTLGQGPEFLTYFQNEAQLEKSRLLSDRFSAERPKGSFSTLEIQRTEQGDSAMYLCASSSDSSSYEQYFGPGTRLTVT.

The chain has TRBV3-1 (or the pseudogene TRBV3-2) and TRBJ1-1; D is unresolved. The V end lost 1 base, the J end lost 7 bases, and 10 bases lay between the germline ends. The CDR3 loop spans 13 amino acids. Per germline, CDR1 LGHDT and CDR2 YNNKEL (reference sequence). CDR3 sequence (DNA): TGTGCCAGCAGCCAAGGCACATCTGATGAAGCTTTCTTT. This translates into CASSQGTSDEAFF.

The V call is TRBV2, the J call TRBJ1-6; D is unclear. The V end lost 6 bases, the J end lost 5 bases, and 8 bases lay between the germline ends. Germline assignment: CDR1 SNHLY and CDR2 FYNNEI. The CDR3 runs 13 residues. This CDR3 reads CASRDGNNSPLHF. The CDR3 DNA follows: TGTGCCAGCAGGGACGGGAATAATTCACCCCTCCACTTT. Complete variable domain (other parts from reference TRBV2 and TRBJ1-6): EPEVTQTPSHQVTQMGQEVILRCVPISNHLYFYWYRQILGQKVEFLVSFYNNEISEKSEIFDDQFSVERPDGSNFTLKIRSTKLEDSAMYFCASRDGNNSPLHFGNGTRLTVT.

The V call is TRBV29-1, the J call TRBJ2-2; possible D gene TRBD2, 5 bases. This CDR3 is 14 amino acids long. V shed 6 bases and J shed 8 bases, with 19 bases lying between them. Germline V gene data show CDR1 as SQVTM and CDR2 as ANQGSEA. The CDR3 nucleotides read TGCAGCGTCCAGATTTCCGGGGAATGGGGGGAGCTGTTTTTT. Its protein product is CSVQISGEWGELFF.

This chain uses TRBV10-3 with TRBJ2-2; 8 nucleotides line up with TRBD1. Germline CDR1 reads ENHRY; CDR2 reads SYGVKD. V lost 0 bases to trimming and J lost 6 bases; unmatched junction nucleotides: 9. CDR3 length equals 17 residues. CDR3 DNA sequence: TGTGCCATCAGTGAGTCGAGCGGTGGCAGGGGGCCCGGGGAGCTGTTTTTT. Translated: CAISESSGGRGPGELFF.

In its sample, this clone was seen once. The V and J genes are TRBV18 and TRBJ2-7, with a tentative D call TRBD1 (6 bases). The V and J ends lost 2 bases and 2 bases respectively, with 13 bases between them. Germline lookup yields CDR1 KGHSH and CDR2 LQKENI. The CDR3 is 15 residues long. CDR3 sequence reads: CASSPKQGLTYEQYF. Here the CDR3 DNA reads TGTGCCAGCTCACCAAAACAGGGATTAACCTACGAGCAGTACTTC.

V and J are TRBV3-1 (or the pseudogene TRBV3-2) and TRBJ2-2; 7 positions match TRBD1. The ends lost 1 base at V and 5 bases at J; junction bases unmatched: 7. Per the germline V gene, CDR1 is LGHDT and CDR2 is YNNKEL (reference sequence). The CDR3 extends over 16 amino acids. In nucleotides, the CDR3 is TGTGCCAGCAGCCAAGGGAGACAGGGATGGACCGGGGAGCTGTTTTTT. This sequence encodes CASSQGRQGWTGELFF.

This chain uses TRBV6-5 with TRBJ1-1, with D perhaps matching TRBD1 (5 bases). The ends were cut back, 5 bases at V and 5 bases at J, with 12 bases in the middle. Germline CDR1 reads MNHEY; CDR2 reads SVGAGI. CDR3 length equals 13 residues. The CDR3 region has the DNA TGTGCCAGCAGTATATTGGGGGGGACTGAAGCTTTCTTT. Protein product: CASSILGGTEAFF.

This clone was seen once. The J gene is TRBJ2-2, the V gene TRBV3-1 (or the pseudogene TRBV3-2); D gene uncertain. The CDR3 is made up of 13 amino acids. The V and J ends lost 3 bases and 3 bases respectively, with 5 bases between them. From germline, CDR1 is LGHDT and CDR2 YNNKEL (reference sequence). CDR3 amino acids: CASSQAYTGELFF. CDR3 bases: TGTGCCAGCAGCCAGGCATACACCGGGGAGCTGTTTTTT.

The chain joins TRBV5-1 to TRBJ1-1; tentative D call: TRBD1 (5 bases). CDR1 SGHRS and CDR2 YFSETQ come from the germline V gene. CDR3 length equals 14 residues. V lost 0 bases, J lost 11 bases, and 17 bases lay in between. The CDR3 coding sequence is TGCGCCAGCAGCTTGGCGGAGGGTCAGGGAAGCGCTTTCTTT. As protein: CASSLAEGQGSAFF. The full variable domain, completed using reference TRBV5-1 and TRBJ1-1, is KAGVTQTPRYLIKTRGQQVTLSCSPISGHRSVSWYQQTPGQGLQFLFEYFSETQRNKGNFPGRFSGRQFSNSRSEMNVSTLELGDSALYLCASSLAEGQGSAFFGQGTRLTVV.

The chain couples TRBV5-6 to TRBJ2-2; D not certain. The germline V gene encodes CDR1 SGHDT and CDR2 YYEEEE. Trimming shortened V by 4 bases and J by 2 bases, and 15 bases separated the two germline ends. The CDR3 contains 16 residues. CDR3 protein: CASSPLPRLNTGELFF. The CDR3 DNA reads TGTGCCAGCAGCCCCTTGCCCAGGCTCAACACCGGGGAGCTGTTTTTT. Based on the CDR3 plus reference TRBV5-6 and TRBJ2-2, the full variable domain is DAGVTQSPTHLIKTRGQQVTLRCSPKSGHDTVSWYQQALGQGPQFIFQYYEEEERQRGNFPDRFSGHQFPNYSSELNVNALLLGDSALYLCASSPLPRLNTGELFFGEGSRLTVL.

This sequence joins TRBV7-3 and TRBJ2-7; 7 bases match TRBD1. The ends lost 3 bases at V and 3 bases at J; junction bases unmatched: 8. CDR1 and CDR2 from the germline V gene are SGHTA and FQGTGA. The CDR3 has 15 amino acids. CDR3 loop: CASSLGPGTDYEQYF. Here the CDR3 DNA reads TGTGCCAGCAGCTTGGGCCCCGGGACAGACTACGAGCAGTACTTC.

The chain links TRBV5-8 to TRBJ1-2, with 10 bases identical to TRBD1. Germline CDR1 reads SGHTS; CDR2 reads YDEGEE. The V gene end was trimmed by 0 bases and the J gene end by 4 bases; junction bases not matched to a gene: 3. This CDR3 region has 15 residues. CDR3 bases: TGTGCCAGCAGCTTGGTGACAGGGGGCGGCTATGGCTACACCTTC. It is translated as CASSLVTGGGYGYTF.

This chain uses TRBV2 with TRBJ2-7, with D unclear. CDR3 size: 14 residues. Germline V gives CDR1 SNHLY, CDR2 FYNNEI. V lost 4 bases and J lost 3, with 13 bases in between. CDR3 bases: TGTGCCAGCAGTGCCGCTCCAAGACTCTACGAGCAGTACTTC. Its translation: CASSAAPRLYEQYF. The entire variable domain, with the rest obtained from reference TRBV2 and TRBJ2-7, is as follows: EPEVTQTPSHQVTQMGQEVILRCVPISNHLYFYWYRQILGQKVEFLVSFYNNEISEKSEIFDDQFSVERPDGSNFTLKIRSTKLEDSAMYFCASSAAPRLYEQYFGPGTRLTVT.

The chain carries TRBV6-5 and TRBJ1-1; no clear D gene. V was shortened by 2 bases and J by 3 bases, with 4 bases between the two germline ends. There are 12 residues in the CDR3. CDR1 is MNHEY, CDR2 SVGAGI, per germline. This chain's CDR3 is CASSYPDTEAFF. CDR3 bases: TGTGCCAGCAGTTACCCCGACACTGAAGCTTTCTTT.

The rearrangement joins TRBV3-1 (or the pseudogene TRBV3-2) to TRBJ2-1, with unresolved D. Germline CDR1 LGHDT, CDR2 YNNKEL (reference sequence). V was trimmed by 3 bases and J by 7 bases, leaving 7 bases between them. CDR3 length equals 12 residues. DNA for the CDR3: TGTGCCAGCAGCCACCTGAGGAATGAGCAGTTCTTC. Its protein product is CASSHLRNEQFF.